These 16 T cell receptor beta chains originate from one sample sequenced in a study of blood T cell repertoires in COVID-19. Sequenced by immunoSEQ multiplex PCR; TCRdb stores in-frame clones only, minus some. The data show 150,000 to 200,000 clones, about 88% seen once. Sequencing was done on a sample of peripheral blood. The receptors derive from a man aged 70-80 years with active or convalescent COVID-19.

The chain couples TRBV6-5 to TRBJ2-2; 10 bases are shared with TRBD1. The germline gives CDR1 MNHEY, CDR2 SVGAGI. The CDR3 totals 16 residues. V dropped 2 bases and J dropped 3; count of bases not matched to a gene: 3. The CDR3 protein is CASSYTTGGYTGELFF. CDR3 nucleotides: TGTGCCAGCAGTTACACGACAGGGGGCTACACCGGGGAGCTGTTTTTT.

In DNA form, the CDR3 reads TGTGCCAGCAGCTTCGGGACACTCTACAATGAGCAGTTCTTC. It specifies CASSFGTLYNEQFF. The chain couples TRBV7-2 to TRBJ2-1, with D possibly TRBD1 on 6 matching bases. Germline V gene sequence: CDR1 SGHTA, CDR2 FQGNSA. V shed 3 bases and J shed 3 bases, with 9 bases lying between them. The CDR3 is made up of 14 amino acids.

CDR3 nucleotide sequence: TGCGCCAGCAGCTTCTCCCGGGACAGCGGCACAGATACGCAGTATTTT. Translation gives CASSFSRDSGTDTQYF. This chain uses TRBV5-1 with TRBJ2-3; 7 bases agree with TRBD1. Looked up from germline, CDR1 is SGHRS and CDR2 is YFSETQ. This CDR3 region has 16 residues. The ends lost 2 bases at V and 1 base at J; junction bases unmatched: 7.

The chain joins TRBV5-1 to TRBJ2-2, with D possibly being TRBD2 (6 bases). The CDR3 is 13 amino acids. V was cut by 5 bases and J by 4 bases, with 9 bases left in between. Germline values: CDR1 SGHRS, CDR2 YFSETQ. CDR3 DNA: TGCGCCAGCAGGGAGGGGACCACCGGGGAGCTGTTTTTT. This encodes CASREGTTGELFF.

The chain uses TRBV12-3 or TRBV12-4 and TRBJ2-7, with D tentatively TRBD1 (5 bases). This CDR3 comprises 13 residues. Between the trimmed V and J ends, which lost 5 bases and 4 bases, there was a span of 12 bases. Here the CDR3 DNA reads TGTGCCAGCAGTGTGGGGCAAGTATACGAGCAGTACTTC. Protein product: CASSVGQVYEQYF.

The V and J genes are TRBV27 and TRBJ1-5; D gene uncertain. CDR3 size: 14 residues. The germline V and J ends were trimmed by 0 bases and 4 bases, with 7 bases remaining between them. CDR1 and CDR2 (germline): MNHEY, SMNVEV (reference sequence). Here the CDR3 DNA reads TGTGCCAGCAGTTTATCGTGGCCAAATCAGCCCCAGCATTTT. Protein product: CASSLSWPNQPQHF.

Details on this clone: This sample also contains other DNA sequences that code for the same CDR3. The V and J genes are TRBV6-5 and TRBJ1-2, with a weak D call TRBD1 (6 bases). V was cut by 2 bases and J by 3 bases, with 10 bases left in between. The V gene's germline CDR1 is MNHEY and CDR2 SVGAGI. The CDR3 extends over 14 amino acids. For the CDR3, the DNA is TGTGCCAGCAGTTACCAGGGGAGGGACTATGGCTACACCTTC. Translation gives CASSYQGRDYGYTF.

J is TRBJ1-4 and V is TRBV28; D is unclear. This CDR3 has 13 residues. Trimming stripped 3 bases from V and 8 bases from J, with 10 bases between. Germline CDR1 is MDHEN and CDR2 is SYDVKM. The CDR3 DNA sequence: TGTGCCAGCAGTTTTCCGGGGAAAGAAAAACTGTTTTTT. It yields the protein CASSFPGKEKLFF.

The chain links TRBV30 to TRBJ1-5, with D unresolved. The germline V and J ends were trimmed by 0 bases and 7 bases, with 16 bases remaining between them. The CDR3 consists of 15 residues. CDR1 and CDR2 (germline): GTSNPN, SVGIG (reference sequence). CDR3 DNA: TGTGCCTGGAGTGTACTCCGGGGTCGCGGCCAGCCCCAGCATTTT. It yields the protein CAWSVLRGRGQPQHF.

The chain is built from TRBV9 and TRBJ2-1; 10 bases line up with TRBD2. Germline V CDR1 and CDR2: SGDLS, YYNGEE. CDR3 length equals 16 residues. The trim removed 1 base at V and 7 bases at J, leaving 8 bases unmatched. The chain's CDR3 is CASSVSSGGVRNEQFF. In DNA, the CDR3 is TGTGCCAGCAGCGTATCCAGCGGGGGGGTACGGAATGAGCAGTTCTTC.

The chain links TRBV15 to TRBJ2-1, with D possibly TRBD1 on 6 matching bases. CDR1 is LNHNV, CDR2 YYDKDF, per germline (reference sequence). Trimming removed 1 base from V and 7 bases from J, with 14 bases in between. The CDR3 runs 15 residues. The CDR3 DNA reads TGTGCCACCAGCAGAGGGGGGCCAGAGCGGAATGAGCAGTTCTTC. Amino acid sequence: CATSRGGPERNEQFF.

This chain's CDR3 is CAWSAHGRDYGYTF. The CDR3 coding sequence is TGTGCCTGGAGTGCCCACGGGAGGGACTATGGCTACACCTTC. V gene TRBV30 combines with J gene TRBJ1-2; no definite D call. The length of the CDR3 is 14 residues. Germline values: CDR1 GTSNPN, CDR2 SVGIG (reference sequence). V shed 1 base and J shed 3 bases, with 12 bases lying between them.

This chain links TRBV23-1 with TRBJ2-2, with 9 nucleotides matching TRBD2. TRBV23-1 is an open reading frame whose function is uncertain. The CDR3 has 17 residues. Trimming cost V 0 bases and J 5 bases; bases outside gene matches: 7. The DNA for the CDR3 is TGCGCCAGCAGTCAATCGAAACTAGCGGGTAGGACCGGGGAGCTGTTTTTT. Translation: CASSQSKLAGRTGELFF.

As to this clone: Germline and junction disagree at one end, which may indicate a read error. This chain's CDR3 is CAGSPRTSPRGDGELFF. In DNA, the CDR3 is TGTGCCGGCAGTCCCCGGACTAGCCCACGGGGGGACGGGGAGCTGTTTTTT. The chain is built from TRBV6-2 or TRBV6-3 and TRBJ2-2; 8 bases fit TRBD2. Germline values: CDR1 MNHEY, CDR2 SVGEGT. The CDR3 totals 17 residues.

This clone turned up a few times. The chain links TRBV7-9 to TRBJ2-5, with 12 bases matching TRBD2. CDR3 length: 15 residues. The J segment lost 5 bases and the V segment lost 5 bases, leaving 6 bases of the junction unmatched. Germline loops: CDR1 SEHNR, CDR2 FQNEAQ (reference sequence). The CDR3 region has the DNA TGTGCCAGCAGCAGGACTAGCGGGACGTGGGAGACCCAGTACTTC. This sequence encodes CASSRTSGTWETQYF.

The CDR3 region has the DNA TGCGCCAGCAGATTTGGACTAGCGGGCAACAATGAGCAGTTCTTC. Its protein is CASRFGLAGNNEQFF. The chain recombines TRBV5-1 with TRBJ2-1; 11 bases agree with TRBD2. The CDR3 loop spans 15 amino acids. Germline V gene data show CDR1 as SGHRS and CDR2 as YFSETQ. V shed 5 bases and J 5 bases; nucleotides not matched to a gene: 6.